These T cell receptor beta chains were read from a single sample in a study of blood T cell repertoires in COVID-19. Repertoires were generated with immunoSEQ multiplex PCR, while TCRdb's copy carries only in-frame clones and drops some. Among about 220,000 clones listed, about 80% were seen once. Specimen: PBMCs or T cells enriched from blood (not recorded which). The receptors here all came from a woman aged 40-49 years with acute COVID-19. Both conserved end residues are part of each CDR3. A D gene is named only where the DNA matches it firmly. A clone size is listed for some rows: how often the clone was seen (once, few, many), or a class if it is expanded.

cdr3_length j_call d_call v_call clone_size cdr3_aa cdr3_nt
15 TRBJ2-5 - TRBV5-1 - CASSRGGQYQETQYF TGCGCCAGCAGCCGAGGAGGACAGTACCAAGAGACCCAGTACTTC
16 TRBJ2-1 TRBD2 TRBV5-1 - CASTSTSARSYNEQFF TGCGCCAGCACCTCGACTAGCGCCCGCTCCTACAATGAGCAGTTCTTC
12 TRBJ2-7 - TRBV12-3/TRBV12-4 - CASSTRGVEQYF TGTGCCAGCAGTACCAGGGGTGTAGAGCAGTACTTC
16 TRBJ2-1 TRBD2 TRBV7-9 - CASSWERGSSYNEQFF TGTGCCAGCAGCTGGGAGCGGGGGAGCTCCTACAATGAGCAGTTCTTC
13 TRBJ1-1 - TRBV12-5 once CASGWRGGAEAFF TGTGCTAGTGGTTGGAGGGGAGGCGCTGAAGCTTTCTTT
15 TRBJ2-2 TRBD2 TRBV27 - CASRAPERDWGELFF TGTGCCAGCAGGGCCCCGGAGCGGGATTGGGGGGAGCTGTTTTTT
16 TRBJ1-3 - TRBV5-1 - CASSSGDRFSGNTIYF TGCGCCAGCAGCTCCGGAGACCGGTTCTCTGGAAACACCATATATTTT
15 TRBJ2-7 TRBD2 TRBV28 few CASSLQSSGSYEQYF TGTGCCAGCAGTTTACAGTCTAGCGGGAGTTACGAGCAGTACTTC
15 TRBJ2-1 TRBD2 TRBV5-6 - CASSFVAGGLNEQFF TGTGCCAGCAGCTTTGTGGCGGGGGGGCTTAATGAGCAGTTCTTC
12 TRBJ2-1 - TRBV6-5 - CASSIGQGEQFF TGTGCCAGCAGCATAGGGCAGGGTGAGCAGTTCTTC
15 TRBJ1-1 TRBD1 TRBV18 - CASSPIGQGLGEAFF TGTGCCAGCTCACCAATAGGACAGGGTCTGGGTGAAGCTTTCTTT
14 TRBJ2-3 - TRBV10-3 - CAISILGSTDTQYF TGTGCCATCAGCATACTGGGCTCCACAGATACGCAGTATTTT
13 TRBJ1-1 - TRBV6-1 - CASSESGGLEAFF TGTGCCAGCAGTGAAAGTGGAGGCCTTGAAGCTTTCTTT
15 TRBJ1-3 - TRBV18 - CASSPSDSSGNTIYF TGTGCCAGCTCACCCTCTGACAGCTCTGGAAACACCATATATTTT
15 TRBJ2-5 - TRBV2 few CASSEARAAQETQYF TGTGCCAGCAGTGAAGCTCGAGCGGCCCAAGAGACCCAGTACTTC
18 TRBJ1-3 TRBD1 TRBV3-1/TRBV3-2 few CASSQVLSGTGTGNTIYF TGTGCCAGCAGCCAAGTCCTCTCCGGGACAGGGACTGGAAACACCATATATTTT
13 TRBJ1-1 TRBD1 TRBV6-4 - CASSDGQGAEAFF TGTGCCAGCAGTGACGGACAGGGTGCTGAAGCTTTCTTT
15 TRBJ1-6 TRBD1 TRBV6-5 - CASSPRTGIGSPLHF TGTGCCAGCAGTCCGAGGACAGGGATCGGTTCACCCCTCCACTTT
15 TRBJ2-3 TRBD1 TRBV6-2/TRBV6-3 once CASSTDRGRTDTQYF TGTGCCAGCAGTACCGACAGGGGGCGCACAGATACGCAGTATTTT
14 TRBJ2-1 - TRBV18 once CASSPVDTYNEQFF TGTGCCAGCTCCCCTGTGGACACCTACAATGAGCAGTTCTTC
16 TRBJ2-2 - TRBV4-3 - CASSQDGSGFNGELFF TGCGCCAGCAGCCAAGACGGGTCAGGGTTTAACGGGGAGCTGTTTTTT
17 TRBJ2-7 TRBD2 TRBV9 once CASSVGDFLAGDYEQYF TGTGCCAGCAGCGTAGGGGATTTTCTAGCGGGAGACTACGAGCAGTACTTC
16 TRBJ1-2 TRBD1 TRBV4-2 few CASSQDWLQGLRGYTF TGTGCCAGCAGCCAAGATTGGTTACAGGGGCTGCGTGGCTACACCTTC
15 TRBJ1-4 - TRBV5-1 - CASSFGGANNEKLFF TGCGCCAGCAGCTTCGGAGGGGCGAATAATGAAAAACTGTTTTTT
17 TRBJ2-1 TRBD2 TRBV4-2 - CASSQASVAGANNEQFF TGTGCCAGCAGCCAAGCTTCGGTAGCGGGGGCCAACAATGAGCAGTTCTTC
11 TRBJ2-7 - TRBV11-2 - CASTSSYEQYF TGTGCCAGCACCTCCAGTTACGAGCAGTACTTC
15 TRBJ1-1 - TRBV28 once CASSSSLPGHPEAFF TGTGCCAGCAGTTCCTCACTACCGGGACACCCGGAGGCTTTCTTT
15 TRBJ2-1 TRBD2 TRBV6-1 few CASSENSGSYNEQFF TGTGCCAGCAGTGAAAATAGCGGGAGTTACAATGAGCAGTTCTTC
15 TRBJ1-4 - TRBV18 - CASSPFQQKNEKLFF TGTGCCAGCTCACCGTTCCAACAGAAGAATGAAAAACTGTTTTTT
13 TRBJ1-5 TRBD1 TRBV27 - CASRTGGNQPQHF TGTGCCAGCCGGACAGGGGGTAACCAGCCCCAGCATTTT
13 TRBJ2-2 - TRBV11-3 - CASSRTNTGELFF TGTGCCAGCAGCCGTACGAACACCGGGGAGCTGTTTTTT
15 TRBJ2-1 TRBD2 TRBV9 - CASSVALAGSAEQFF TGTGCCAGCAGCGTAGCATTAGCGGGATCCGCTGAGCAGTTCTTC
14 TRBJ2-7 - TRBV5-3 - CARTAGRRSYEQYF TGTGCCAGAACCGCAGGGCGGCGCTCCTACGAGCAGTACTTC
17 TRBJ2-3 TRBD1 TRBV11-2 - CASSLGVGQGWEDTQYF TGTGCCAGCAGCCTGGGGGTCGGACAGGGTTGGGAAGATACGCAGTATTTT
15 TRBJ2-1 TRBD1 TRBV11-2 - CASSHTLDRRNEQFF TGTGCCAGCAGCCACACGCTGGACAGGAGGAATGAGCAGTTCTTC
15 TRBJ1-2 TRBD1 TRBV5-4 - CASSLEQGATKGYTF TGTGCCAGCAGCTTGGAACAGGGGGCGACGAAAGGCTACACCTTC
16 TRBJ2-7 - TRBV28 - CASSPAASAPFYEQYF TGTGCCAGCAGTCCGGCGGCTAGCGCCCCTTTCTACGAGCAGTACTTC